Listed here are 10 T cell receptor beta chains from one sample, sequenced in a study of siplizumab effects on memory and regulatory T cells (dated by TCRdb to about 2019). Libraries were built with the immunoSEQ multiplex PCR assay. As stored in TCRdb, this immuneACCESS dataset retains in-frame rearrangements with V and J assigned. A fraction of the clones does not appear; measured against another copy, unresolved V genes explain less than half of the discrepancy, and the remainder lacks a known reason. The sample records about 72,000 clones, about 89% of which are singletons. The leading ten clones occupy over 25% of the sample. Sequencing used CD8+ T cells sorted from blood. The receptors come from a human donor in good health.

This chain joins TRBV11-2 and TRBJ1-1, with D perhaps TRBD1 (5 bases). CDR1 and CDR2 (germline): SGHAT, FQNNGV. Trimming took off 5 bases at V and 1 base at J, with 14 bases between the two ends. This CDR3 has 15 residues. CDR3 nucleotides: TGTGCCAGCAGCCCCCCGGGACTCCAGAACACTGAAGCTTTCTTT. Residues: CASSPPGLQNTEAFF.

The V gene is TRBV11-3, the J gene TRBJ2-1, with TRBD2 matching 12 bases. The CDR3 spans 14 residues. With V trimmed by 5 bases and J by 12 bases, 8 bases remained unmatched. The V gene's germline CDR1 is SGHNT and CDR2 YENEEA. The CDR3 spells CASSPRTSGGLQFF. The CDR3 coding sequence is TGTGCCAGCAGCCCGCGAACTAGCGGGGGGCTGCAGTTCTTC.

This sequence joins TRBV2 and TRBJ2-3; TRBD2 matches 12 bases. With V trimmed by 5 bases and J by 6 bases, 6 bases remained unmatched. The CDR3 runs 15 residues. CDR1 SNHLY and CDR2 FYNNEI come from the germline V gene. CDR3 in DNA: TGTGCCAGCAGTCTAGCGGGGGGGCCTTGGGATACGCAGTATTTT. Encoded protein: CASSLAGGPWDTQYF.

The chain couples TRBV5-6 to TRBJ2-2; 12 bases agree with TRBD2. The CDR3 runs to 18 residues. Trimming cost V 0 bases and J 7 bases; bases outside gene matches: 10. Germline V CDR1 and CDR2: SGHDT, YYEEEE. CDR3 sequence reads: CASSLGPRLAGAVGELFF. The CDR3 bases are TGTGCCAGCAGCTTGGGCCCAAGACTAGCGGGGGCCGTCGGGGAGCTGTTTTTT.

This chain uses TRBV11-3 with TRBJ2-7; the match to TRBD1 covers 9 bases. Trimming took 5 bases from V and 3 from J; bases not matched to a gene: 2. CDR1 is SGHNT, CDR2 YENEEA, per germline. This CDR3 region has 13 residues. CDR3 in amino acids: CASSQGQGYEQYF. CDR3 nucleotide sequence: TGTGCCAGCAGCCAGGGACAGGGCTACGAGCAGTACTTC.

V gene TRBV19 combines with J gene TRBJ1-1, with D hard to call. The CDR3 has 15 residues. Trimming removed 5 bases at V and 1 base at J, with 14 bases between. Germline V gene lookup returns CDR1 LNHDA and CDR2 SQIVND (reference sequence). CDR3 DNA sequence: TGTGCCAGTAGTTTTTTTTGGACGGGGAACACTGAAGCTTTCTTT. It specifies CASSFFWTGNTEAFF.

The chain links TRBV30 to TRBJ1-5, with 8 bases fitting TRBD1. The junction had 0 bases not matched to a gene; V was cut back by 0 bases and J by 2 bases. CDR1 and CDR2 (germline): GTSNPN, SVGIG (reference sequence). The CDR3 has 14 amino acids. The CDR3 nucleotides read TGTGCCTGGAGTGTGACAGGGGGCAATCAGCCCCAGCATTTT. It translates to CAWSVTGGNQPQHF. The whole variable domain, filled in from reference TRBV30 and TRBJ1-5, reads SQTIHQWPATLVQPVGSPLSLECTVEGTSNPNLYWYRQAAGRGLQLLFYSVGIGQISSEVPQNLSASRPQDRQFILSSKKLLLSDSGFYLCAWSVTGGNQPQHFGDGTRLSIL.

V usage is TRBV13 and J usage is TRBJ2-1; no clear D. Germline CDR1 reads PRHDT; CDR2 reads FYEKMQ (reference sequence). Trimming stripped 2 bases from V and 4 bases from J, with 21 bases between. The CDR3 extends over 18 amino acids. CDR3 sequence (DNA): TGTGCCAGCAGCTTAAAGAGGATAGGCTTGGTTTCTTACAATGAGCAGTTCTTC. This codes for CASSLKRIGLVSYNEQFF.

The chain links TRBV11-2 to TRBJ2-3, with TRBD2 as a possible D gene (7 bases). The germline gives CDR1 SGHAT, CDR2 FQNNGV. The V and J ends lost 4 bases and 4 bases respectively, with 12 bases between them. The CDR3 has 14 residues. CDR3 in DNA: TGTGCCAGCAGCTGGGAGGGGGACCCAGATACGCAGTATTTT. Translated, it gives CASSWEGDPDTQYF. The full variable domain, completed using reference TRBV11-2 and TRBJ2-3, is EAGVAQSPRYKIIEKRQSVAFWCNPISGHATLYWYQQILGQGPKLLIQFQNNGVVDDSQLPKDRFSAERLKGVDSTLKIQPAKLEDSAVYLCASSWEGDPDTQYFGPGTRLTVL.

The V and J genes are TRBV6-1 and TRBJ2-1, with TRBD1 matching over 7 bases. Germline assignment: CDR1 MNHNS and CDR2 SASEGT. V lost 4 bases, J lost 4 bases, and 16 bases stayed unmatched. The CDR3 contains 18 residues. The DNA of the CDR3 is TGTGCCAGCAGTGTCCTAATTGCAGGGGGTAGGGAATACAATGAGCAGTTCTTC. Encoded protein: CASSVLIAGGREYNEQFF.